Shown below are 27 T cell receptor beta chains from a single sample sequenced in a study of neurological immune-mediated disorders. TCRdb re-called the 5' RACE reads through MiXCR, storing one row per CDR3 protein. The sample includes more than 45,000 distinct CDR3 sequences, 3% to 4.5% of them seen just once. Sequenced: PBMCs. All receptors come from a woman younger than 45 with multiple sclerosis.

This clonotype was seen at least ten times. The chain uses TRBV15 and TRBJ2-1, with TRBD2 matching over 7 bases. The CDR3 contains 15 residues. The V gene end was trimmed by 6 bases and the J gene end by 5 bases; junction bases not matched to a gene: 10. CDR1 and CDR2 (germline): LNHNV, YYDKDF (reference sequence). The CDR3 DNA reads TGTGCCACCAGGGGGGGGGTTAACCTCCACAATGAGCAGTTCTTC. Protein: CATRGGVNLHNEQFF.

This clonotype is medium-sized by share. The chain couples TRBV12-3 or TRBV12-4 to TRBJ1-1; D is unresolved. The length of the CDR3 is 13 residues. Between the trimmed V and J ends, which lost 5 bases and 2 bases, there was a span of 9 bases. In nucleotides, the CDR3 is TGTGCCAGCAGTCCTGGAGGAAACACTGAAGCTTTCTTT. Protein sequence: CASSPGGNTEAFF.

This clonotype was recorded many times. The chain carries TRBV11-2 and TRBJ1-2, with 9 bases lining up with TRBD1. Trimming removed 4 bases from V and 6 bases from J; junction bases left unmatched: 3. Germline V gene lookup returns CDR1 SGHAT and CDR2 FQNNGV. The CDR3 is 13 amino acids. CDR3 sequence reads: CASSSGQGNGYTF. The CDR3 nucleotides read TGTGCCAGCAGCTCGGGACAGGGCAATGGCTACACCTTC.

This clonotype was counted between two and nine times. V usage is TRBV18 and J usage is TRBJ2-1, with D uncertain. V was cut by 6 bases and J by 5 bases, with 11 bases left in between. This CDR3 contains 13 residues. CDR1 and CDR2 from the germline V gene are KGHSH and LQKENI. CDR3 amino acids: CASSPLENNEQFF. The CDR3 nucleotides are TGTGCCAGCTCGCCCCTAGAAAACAATGAGCAGTTCTTC.

This clonotype was found many times. This sequence joins TRBV27 and TRBJ2-3; 8 bases align to TRBD2. V gave up 8 bases and J gave up 0 bases; unmatched junction bases: 7. Germline-derived CDR1 and CDR2 are MNHEY and SMNVEV (reference sequence). The CDR3 covers 15 residues. The chain's CDR3 is CASHERGYSTDTQYF. In nucleotides, the CDR3 is TGTGCCAGCCATGAGCGGGGGTATAGCACAGATACGCAGTATTTT.

The table lists this clonotype with many counts. This chain joins TRBV9 and TRBJ1-2; D is unresolved. Per germline, CDR1 SGDLS and CDR2 YYNGEE. V was clipped by 0 bases and J by 5 bases, with 8 bases between them. This CDR3 spans 13 amino acids. Here the CDR3 reads CASSVDLGYGYTF. For the CDR3, the DNA is TGTGCCAGCAGCGTAGATTTAGGGTATGGCTACACCTTC.

This clonotype was observed at least ten times. The chain recombines TRBV11-2 with TRBJ1-1, with no clear D. Trimming stripped 5 bases from V and 10 bases from J, with 14 bases between. CDR3 length equals 12 residues. Germline V lookup: CDR1 SGHAT, CDR2 FQNNGV. The CDR3 region is CASSPTDLGAFF. CDR3 bases: TGTGCCAGCAGCCCTACCGACCTCGGAGCTTTCTTT.

In this sample, this clonotype turned up many times. J is TRBJ1-1 and V is TRBV20-1, with D maybe TRBD1 (5 bases). V shed 3 bases and J shed 8 bases, with 10 bases lying between them. This CDR3 contains 11 residues. CDR1 is DFQATT, CDR2 SNEGSKA, per germline (reference sequence). CDR3 DNA sequence: TGCAGTGCTAGTTTTAGGGGAGAAGCTTTCTTT. Its translation is CSASFRGEAFF.

This clonotype was seen repeatedly, ten times or more. CDR3: CASSSTGQVVYNSPLHF. CDR3 coding DNA: TGTGCCAGCAGCTCGACGGGACAGGTGGTGTATAATTCACCCCTCCACTTT. The rearrangement joins TRBV11-1 to TRBJ1-6; 8 nucleotides agree with TRBD1. This CDR3 is built from 17 residues. Germline assignment: CDR1 SGHAT and CDR2 FQDESV (reference sequence). V lost 4 bases and J lost 4; bases outside the gene matches: 9.

By sample fraction, this clonotype is medium-sized. The CDR3 loop is CASSFARGLPQHF. DNA for the CDR3: TGTGCCAGCAGTTTCGCCAGGGGATTGCCCCAGCATTTT. The chain links TRBV12-3 or TRBV12-4 to TRBJ1-5, with D possibly matching TRBD1 (6 bases). This CDR3 has 13 residues. The V end was cut by 3 bases, the J end by 9 bases, with 12 bases between.

This clonotype came up many times. The V gene is TRBV20-1, the J gene TRBJ2-5; 14 nucleotides agree with TRBD2. V lost 4 bases, J lost 5 bases, and 9 bases stayed unmatched. This CDR3 comprises 16 residues. Per germline, CDR1 DFQATT and CDR2 SNEGSKA (reference sequence). The CDR3 spells CSATGLAGEWGETQYF. The CDR3 DNA reads as TGCAGTGCTACGGGACTAGCGGGAGAATGGGGTGAGACCCAGTACTTC.

The chain couples TRBV5-1 to TRBJ2-7; 7 positions agree with TRBD2. This CDR3 spans 12 amino acids. V was pared by 4 bases and J by 6 bases, with 4 bases of the junction left unmatched. The germline V gene has CDR1 SGHRS and CDR2 YFSETQ. CDR3 nucleotide sequence: TGCGCCAGCAGCCTCTGGGAGGGCGAGCAGTACTTC. It yields the protein CASSLWEGEQYF.

V is TRBV20-1 and J is TRBJ2-7, with D unresolved. The V gene's germline CDR1 is DFQATT and CDR2 SNEGSKA (reference sequence). The V and J ends lost 0 bases and 6 bases respectively, with 6 bases between them. The CDR3 is 11 amino acids. The CDR3: CSARDIFEQYF. The CDR3 region has the DNA TGCAGTGCTAGAGATATCTTCGAGCAGTACTTC.

A remark on this clonotype: The missing conserved phenylalanine or tryptophan at the end of this CDR3 makes a read error likely. The CDR3 reads CSARGLGAGEQYN. In nucleotides, the CDR3 is TGCAGTGCTAGAGGTTTGGGGGCGGGGGAGCAGTACAAC. V and J are TRBV20-1 and TRBJ2-7; D assignment may be TRBD1 or TRBD2 (6 bases each). Germline V gene sequence: CDR1 DFQATT, CDR2 SNEGSKA (reference sequence). The CDR3 is 13 amino acids. V was pared by 1 base and J by 7 bases, with 14 bases between.

This clonotype was seen ten or more times. The chain employs TRBV20-1 and TRBJ2-2, with 11 bases lining up with TRBD2. CDR1 is DFQATT and CDR2 is SNEGSKA in the germline V gene (reference sequence). The CDR3 has 15 amino acids. V was pared by 1 base and J by 3 bases, with 1 base of the junction left unmatched. CDR3 bases: TGCAGTGCTAGAGTACTAGCGGGGGACACCGGGGAGCTGTTTTTT. Its protein is CSARVLAGDTGELFF.

This clonotype has a count of ten or more. The chain combines TRBV20-1 with TRBJ2-5; maybe TRBD2 (5 bases). Germline V gene data show CDR1 as DFQATT and CDR2 as SNEGSKA (reference sequence). The CDR3 totals 15 residues. V lost 3 bases to trimming and J lost 0 bases, with 14 bases between them. The CDR3 coding sequence is TGCAGTGCTAGCGAGGGCGGAACCTACCAAGAGACCCAGTACTTC. Translation gives CSASEGGTYQETQYF.

This clonotype was recorded many times. This sequence joins TRBV5-1 and TRBJ2-5; TRBD1 is a possible D gene (6 bases). V lost 0 bases and J lost 7, with 16 bases in between. Germline assignment: CDR1 SGHRS and CDR2 YFSETQ. CDR3 length: 15 residues. This CDR3 is CASSLAGAGEGTQYF. The CDR3 nucleotides read TGCGCCAGCAGCTTGGCAGGGGCAGGAGAGGGGACCCAGTACTTC. Filled out from reference TRBV5-1 and TRBJ2-5, the complete variable domain reads KAGVTQTPRYLIKTRGQQVTLSCSPISGHRSVSWYQQTPGQGLQFLFEYFSETQRNKGNFPGRFSGRQFSNSRSEMNVSTLELGDSALYLCASSLAGAGEGTQYFGPGTRLLVL.

The sample holds many counts of this clonotype. This sequence joins TRBV7-2 and TRBJ1-1; D not certain. Per the germline V gene, CDR1 is SGHTA and CDR2 is FQGNSA. The CDR3 loop spans 13 amino acids. The ends were cut back, 2 bases at V and 1 base at J, with 5 bases in the middle. CDR3 nucleotides: TGTGCCAGCAGCTTAAATCAGAACACTGAAGCTTTCTTT. Its translation is CASSLNQNTEAFF.

This clonotype was seen repeatedly, ten times or more. The chain employs TRBV4-2 and TRBJ1-1, with D tentatively TRBD1 (5 bases). The CDR3 is 14 amino acids. Germline-derived CDR1 and CDR2 are LGHNA and YNFKEQ. V was shortened by 7 bases and J by 0 bases, with 12 bases between the two germline ends. The CDR3 protein is CASKQEPMNTEAFF. The CDR3 nucleotides are TGTGCCAGCAAACAGGAGCCCATGAACACTGAAGCTTTCTTT.

This clonotype was detected ten times or more. The chain employs TRBV20-1 and TRBJ2-1; TRBD2 agrees at 11 bases. The CDR3 spans 16 residues. With V trimmed by 7 bases and J by 8 bases, 16 bases remained unmatched. The germline gives CDR1 DFQATT, CDR2 SNEGSKA (reference sequence). CDR3 region: CSVALLASGGIYEQFF. CDR3 bases: TGCAGTGTAGCCTTATTGGCTAGCGGGGGGATCTATGAGCAGTTCTTC.

This clonotype was seen only a few times. The V gene is TRBV30, the J gene TRBJ2-2, with D perhaps given as TRBD1 or TRBD2 (6 bases each). The germline V and J ends were trimmed by 0 bases and 5 bases, with 7 bases remaining between them. The CDR3 extends over 13 amino acids. CDR1 and CDR2 (germline): GTSNPN, SVGIG (reference sequence). The CDR3 loop reads CAWSVGGTGELFF. CDR3 DNA sequence: TGTGCCTGGAGTGTAGGGGGGACCGGGGAGCTGTTTTTT.

This clonotype has more than one count but fewer than ten. V is TRBV14 and J is TRBJ2-7, with a tentative D call TRBD1 (6 bases). The ends were cut back, 0 bases at V and 2 bases at J, with 17 bases in the middle. CDR3 length equals 17 residues. Per germline, CDR1 SGHDN and CDR2 FVKESK. The CDR3 DNA reads TGTGCCAGCAGCCAAGATCCCCGTCTGACAGGACCCTACGAGCAGTACTTC. The encoded protein is CASSQDPRLTGPYEQYF.

This clonotype has a count of ten or more. V and J are TRBV5-1 and TRBJ1-1; tentative D call: TRBD1 (5 bases). V dropped 3 bases and J dropped 1 base, with 19 bases sitting between them. Germline loops: CDR1 SGHRS, CDR2 YFSETQ. The CDR3 consists of 17 residues. This chain's CDR3 is CASSSTGTGKGNTEAFF. CDR3 DNA: TGCGCCAGCAGCTCGACCGGGACGGGGAAGGGGAACACTGAAGCTTTCTTT.

This clonotype has only a few counts. V gene TRBV20-1 combines with J gene TRBJ2-1, with TRBD2 as a possible D gene (6 bases). The CDR3 spans 12 residues. Germline V gene sequence: CDR1 DFQATT, CDR2 SNEGSKA (reference sequence). The V end lost 3 bases, the J end lost 15 bases, and 18 bases lay between the germline ends. This chain's CDR3 is CSASLIVDYPFF. DNA of the CDR3: TGCAGTGCTAGTTTAATAGTGGACTACCCGTTCTTC.

This clonotype has at least ten counts. The chain has TRBV5-6 and TRBJ1-1; the D is unclear. CDR3 length equals 14 residues. V lost 2 bases, J lost 3 bases, and 11 bases lay in between. The V gene's germline CDR1 is SGHDT and CDR2 YYEEEE. The CDR3 loop reads CASSFGSPDTEAFF. CDR3 DNA: TGTGCCAGCAGCTTTGGGTCCCCGGACACTGAAGCTTTCTTT. The entire variable domain, with the rest obtained from reference TRBV5-6 and TRBJ1-1, is as follows: DAGVTQSPTHLIKTRGQQVTLRCSPKSGHDTVSWYQQALGQGPQFIFQYYEEEERQRGNFPDRFSGHQFPNYSSELNVNALLLGDSALYLCASSFGSPDTEAFFGQGTRLTVV.

This clonotype showed up many times. The chain recombines TRBV6-1 with TRBJ2-2; tentatively, D is TRBD1 (5 bases). Germline assignment: CDR1 MNHNS and CDR2 SASEGT. The CDR3 is made up of 13 amino acids. V was cut by 7 bases and J by 6 bases, with 12 bases left in between. The CDR3 bases are TGTGCCAGCATGCAGGGAAGGGCCGGGGAGCTGTTTTTT. Translation: CASMQGRAGELFF.

This clonotype came up a few times. This chain connects TRBV7-2 to TRBJ2-1; TRBD2 aligns across 12 bases. The CDR3 runs to 18 residues. The junction had 7 bases not matched to a gene; V was cut back by 2 bases and J by 2 bases. CDR1 and CDR2 from the germline V gene are SGHTA and FQGNSA. The CDR3 DNA sequence: TGTGCCAGCAGCTTAAGAGGACTAGCGGGGCAGACCTACAATGAGCAGTTCTTC. This sequence encodes CASSLRGLAGQTYNEQFF.